The clone carrying this TCR beta chain turned up a few times. Its antigen is unknown. PCR was performed using 60 Vbeta and 13 Jbeta primers. This table comes from immunoSEQ multiplex PCR, and its TCRdb copy is limited to in-frame clones, with some not included. This sample has around 110,000 clones, with 9% to 10% found just once. The V and J ends lost 3 bases and 0 bases, in that order; junction bases with no gene match: 5. Germline V gives CDR1 LNHDA, CDR2 SQIVND (reference sequence). This CDR3 comprises 18 residues. The sample belongs to a study of cytomegalovirus exposure and HLA in healthy donors. Study information: Prior work identified 95 million to 120 million unique TCR beta sequences in some 180 million T cells. General observations from the study: 87-base-pair reads could not separate some V segments, including TRBV6-2 and TRBV6-3. In a later analysis, TCR beta V- and J-gene trimming was associated with a missense DCLRE1C variant. Per published reports, the classifier diagnosed cytomegalovirus status with high specificity and sensitivity.

The sequence derives from a man in his thirties or forties in good health and CMV-seronegative. The chain couples TRBV19 to TRBJ2-2; TRBD2 aligns across 12 bases. The source material was PBMCs. The CDR3 loop is CASSMATSGGANTGELFF. The DNA of the CDR3 is TGTGCCAGTAGTATGGCGACTAGCGGGGGAGCGAACACCGGGGAGCTGTTTTTT.